Described below is a single T cell receptor beta chain sequence and its context. TCRdb's table, derived via immunoSEQ multiplex PCR, lists solely in-frame clones and lacks some. The repertoire consists of hundreds of thousands of clones, with roughly 84% occurring once and the leading ten covering 3%. The record originates from a study of blood T cell repertoires in COVID-19. Study as a whole: PBMCs, B-cell-depleted T cells, or T cells provided the cDNA or gDNA that made up the material.

Germline CDR1 and CDR2: SGHAT and FQNNGV. There are 11 residues in the CDR3. The germline V and J ends were trimmed by 3 bases and 8 bases, with 5 bases remaining between them. The chain carries TRBV11-2 and TRBJ2-4; D is undetermined. The source of this sequence is a woman between 25 and 40 years old who had recovered from COVID-19. Input material: PBMCs or T cells enriched from blood (not recorded which). CDR3 residues: CASSFSDIQYF. The DNA of the CDR3 is TGTGCCAGCAGCTTTTCCGACATTCAGTACTTC.